This TCR beta chain stems from a study of cytomegalovirus exposure and HLA in healthy donors. Study-wide results and limits: The study carried out a later analysis of TCR beta sequences. It associated some 15,000 of them with specific HLA alleles at a false discovery rate of 0.05. Prior analysis indicated that the majority of TCR beta V segments exhibited productivity approximately 87% or approximately 30% of the time. There were reportedly fewer N-insertions in an Asian-associated ancestry cluster than the roughly 610-donor mean, in a later analysis. Later analysis found that TCR beta chains associated with HLA were more clonally expanded than other, equally common chains.

The CDR3 totals 15 residues. From germline, CDR1 is MNHEY and CDR2 SVGAGI. V was trimmed by 6 bases and J by 4 bases, leaving 17 bases between them. With respect to this clone: Antigen: not known.

Use of 60 Vbeta and 13 Jbeta primers characterized the PCR. Here immunoSEQ multiplex PCR was the method, and the copy in TCRdb shows in-frame clones only, minus some. The sample records fewer than 200,000 clones, 60% to 80% being singletons. V gene TRBV6-5 combines with J gene TRBJ2-3; D possibly corresponds to TRBD2 (6 bases). The sample comprised PBMCs. The clonotype originates from a male donor in good health and CMV-seronegative. CDR3 in DNA: TGTGCCAGCAGCCATCGGAGGGCAGGCCCAGATACGCAGTATTTT. This translates into CASSHRRAGPDTQYF.